Listed here are 23 T cell receptor beta chains from one sample, sequenced in a study of T cells in Graves' hyperthyroidism and ophthalmopathy. The TCR beta CDR3 regions underwent amplification using RNA transcripts as the source. The TCR CDR3 was amplified in a first-round RT-PCR using the HTBI primer set. TCRdb ran MiXCR on the multiplex PCR reads and lists one entry per CDR3 protein. The table records roughly 500,000 distinct CDR3 sequences, roughly 50% of them present only once. The sequenced sample consisted of peripheral blood or thyroid tissue (not recorded which). All receptors derive from an adult woman with Graves' disease, either hyperthyroidism or ophthalmopathy (not recorded which).

Ten or more counts support this clonotype. The CDR3 spells CASSFAGGEYGYTF. DNA of the CDR3: TGTGCCAGCAGCTTCGCAGGGGGCGAGTATGGCTACACCTTC. The V gene is TRBV7-2, the J gene TRBJ1-2, with TRBD1 matching over 8 bases. V was pared by 3 bases and J by 5 bases, with 5 bases of the junction left unmatched. The CDR3 spans 14 residues. Germline-derived CDR1 and CDR2 are SGHTA and FQGNSA.

This clonotype occurred many times. The genes are TRBV19 and TRBJ2-1; 9 nucleotides line up with TRBD2. The germline CDR1 and CDR2 sequences are LNHDA and SQIVND (reference sequence). V trimming: 6 bases; J trimming: 8 bases; junction bases outside the gene matches: 8. The length of the CDR3 is 14 residues. As DNA, the CDR3 is TGTGCCAGTAGCAAGATAATAGCGGGAGATGAGCAGTTCTTC. Protein: CASSKIIAGDEQFF.

CDR3 in amino acids: CASTQTGGITYGYTF. CDR3 bases: TGTGCCAGTACCCAGACAGGGGGCATCACCTATGGCTACACCTTC. The rearrangement joins TRBV7-9 to TRBJ1-2; 10 bases map to TRBD1. The CDR3 has 15 residues. Germline-derived CDR1 and CDR2 are SEHNR and FQNEAQ (reference sequence). The V segment lost 9 bases and the J segment 4 bases; nucleotides outside the gene matches: 11. The whole variable domain, remainder taken from reference TRBV7-9 and TRBJ1-2, is DTGVSQNPRHKITKRGQNVTFRCDPISEHNRLYWYRQTLGQGPEFLTYFQNEAQLEKSRLLSDRFSAERPKGSFSTLEIQRTEQGDSAMYLCASTQTGGITYGYTFGSGTRLTVV.

The genes are TRBV29-1 and TRBJ1-1; D not resolved. Germline V gene sequence: CDR1 SQVTM, CDR2 ANQGSEA. V shed 4 bases and J shed 8 bases, with 11 bases lying between them. The CDR3 extends over 11 amino acids. In DNA form, the CDR3 reads TGCAGCGTTGGAAATCCCGGAGAAGCTTTCTTT. Protein: CSVGNPGEAFF.

This chain connects TRBV12-3 or TRBV12-4 to TRBJ1-5; no firm D call. CDR3 length: 14 residues. Trimming cost V 5 bases and J 7 bases, with 15 bases left between them. The CDR3 protein is CASSPPLGQQPQHF. For the CDR3, the DNA is TGTGCCAGCAGTCCCCCGTTGGGTCAGCAGCCCCAGCATTTT.

At least ten counts were recorded for this clonotype. The chain recombines TRBV29-1 with TRBJ2-7; 8 nucleotides match TRBD2. Germline V lookup: CDR1 SQVTM, CDR2 ANQGSEA. Trimming took 6 bases from V and 2 from J; bases not matched to a gene: 6. The CDR3 length is 13 residues. CDR3 protein: CSVVTSDAYEQYF. CDR3 nucleotide sequence: TGCAGCGTCGTGACTAGCGATGCCTACGAGCAGTACTTC.

The chain combines TRBV19 with TRBJ1-3; D is perhaps TRBD1 (5 bases). Trimming pared 9 bases from V and 0 bases from J, leaving 18 bases between. Germline CDR1 reads LNHDA; CDR2 reads SQIVND (reference sequence). This CDR3 contains 16 residues. The CDR3 sequence is CARSGGTSYSGNTIYF. The CDR3 DNA is TGTGCCAGGAGTGGCGGGACTTCCTACTCTGGAAACACCATATATTTT. Full variable domain (missing parts from reference TRBV19 and TRBJ1-3): DGGITQSPKYLFRKEGQNVTLSCEQNLNHDAMYWYRQDPGQGLRLIYYSQIVNDFQKGDIAEGYSVSREKKESFPLTVTSAQKNPTAFYLCARSGGTSYSGNTIYFGEGSWLTVV.

Of note for this clonotype: A junction boundary mismatches the germline segment, possibly from a read error. The chain recombines TRBV7-8 with TRBJ1-5; D gene ambiguous. The CDR3 covers 18 residues. CDR1 SGHVS and CDR2 FQNEAQ come from the germline V gene. The CDR3 spells CASSGTNLGLGLNQPKHF. The CDR3 DNA reads TGTGCCAGCAGTGGCACTAACCTGGGCCTCGGCCTAAATCAGCCCAAGCATTTT.

This clonotype has just a few counts. A much larger clonotype is one base distant, so this may be a read error. This sequence joins TRBV5-1 and TRBJ1-6; D remains ambiguous. Germline CDR1 reads SGHRS; CDR2 reads YFSETQ. The CDR3 has 18 residues. This CDR3 is CASSPQTERDSYNSPLHF. The CDR3 nucleotides are TGTGCCAGCAGCCCCCAGACGGAAAGGGACTCCTATAATTCACCCCTCCACTTT.

The table lists this clonotype with many counts. This chain links TRBV2 with TRBJ2-5; D is perhaps TRBD2 (5 bases). Germline CDR1 and CDR2: SNHLY and FYNNEI. The V and J ends lost 4 bases and 2 bases respectively, with 11 bases between them. The CDR3 length is 14 residues. CDR3 in DNA: TGTGCCAGCAGTGGCACAGCGGAACAAGAGACCCAGTACTTC. It codes for CASSGTAEQETQYF.

CDR3 loop: CASRRPGQGNTIYF. In DNA, the CDR3 is TGTGCCAGCAGACGACCGGGACAGGGAAACACCATATATTTT. This rearrangement joins TRBV12-3 or TRBV12-4 to TRBJ1-3, with TRBD1 matching 7 bases. The V and J ends lost 6 bases and 4 bases, in that order; junction bases with no gene match: 6. This CDR3 spans 14 amino acids.

This clonotype was counted at least ten times. The chain combines TRBV7-3 with TRBJ2-5; D may be TRBD1 or TRBD2 (5 bases each). The CDR3 contains 16 residues. V was clipped by 4 bases and J by 4 bases, with 19 bases between them. Per germline, CDR1 SGHTA and CDR2 FQGTGA. CDR3 nucleotide sequence: TGTGCCAGCAGCTGGACCGGGACCGCAGCCGGAGAGACCCAGTACTTC. Translation: CASSWTGTAAGETQYF. Full variable domain (rest looked up from reference TRBV7-3 and TRBJ2-5): GAGVSQTPSNKVTEKGKYVELRCDPISGHTALYWYRQSLGQGPEFLIYFQGTGAADDSGLPNDRFFAVRPEGSVSTLKIQRTERGDSAVYLCASSWTGTAAGETQYFGPGTRLLVL.

This clonotype appeared once. The chain links TRBV10-3 to TRBJ1-6, with 9 bases aligning to TRBD1. The CDR3 contains 15 residues. Germline V gives CDR1 ENHRY, CDR2 SYGVKD. Germline trimming cut 5 bases from V and 4 bases from J; bases unmatched to any gene: 3. Written as DNA, the CDR3 is TGTGCCATCAGTCAAGACAGGGGGTATAATTCACCCCTCCACTTT. It codes for CAISQDRGYNSPLHF.

This clonotype was counted many times. CDR3 sequence: CASSQGETGGLKTQYF. The CDR3 DNA sequence: TGCGCCAGCAGCCAAGGTGAGACTGGAGGTTTGAAGACCCAGTACTTC. V gene TRBV4-1 combines with J gene TRBJ2-5, with D possibly being TRBD2 (5 bases). The V and J ends lost 1 base and 6 bases respectively, with 18 bases between them. Germline V gene sequence: CDR1 MGHRA, CDR2 YSYEKL. This CDR3 has 16 amino acids.

The V and J genes are TRBV10-3 and TRBJ2-7; D call uncertain. The germline V gene encodes CDR1 ENHRY and CDR2 SYGVKD. The CDR3 spans 14 residues. Trimming took off 4 bases at V and 0 bases at J, with 10 bases between the two ends. In DNA, the CDR3 is TGTGCCATCAGTGGTTCGGCAGGCTCCTACGAGCAGTACTTC. This translates into CAISGSAGSYEQYF.

This clonotype was observed once. The J gene is TRBJ1-5, the V gene TRBV20-1; D not resolved. Germline V lookup: CDR1 DFQATT, CDR2 SNEGSKA (reference sequence). V was cut by 6 bases and J by 7 bases, with 13 bases left in between. The CDR3 consists of 12 residues. The CDR3 DNA reads as TGCAGTGCCACCTGGGGAAGACAGCCCCAGCATTTT. Protein sequence: CSATWGRQPQHF.

The J gene is TRBJ2-7, the V gene TRBV10-2; tentative D call: TRBD2 (5 bases). The CDR3 is 14 amino acids. The ends were cut back, 5 bases at V and 0 bases at J, with 11 bases in the middle. The germline V gene has CDR1 WSHSY and CDR2 SAAADI. CDR3 DNA: TGCGCCAGCAGTAAACGGGGTCTCTCCTACGAGCAGTACTTC. Its protein product is CASSKRGLSYEQYF.

This clonotype was found once. This chain joins TRBV7-9 and TRBJ2-2; TRBD2 matches at 14 bases. The V segment lost 4 bases and the J segment 4 bases; nucleotides outside the gene matches: 5. Germline V gene data show CDR1 as SEHNR and CDR2 as FQNEAQ (reference sequence). The CDR3 is made up of 17 amino acids. CDR3 sequence reads: CASSSRLAGGITGELFF. Here the CDR3 DNA reads TGTGCCAGCAGCTCGCGACTAGCGGGAGGGATCACCGGGGAGCTGTTTTTT.

The V and J genes are TRBV20-1 and TRBJ2-5; TRBD2 agrees at 12 bases. J gave up 8 bases and V 1 base, and 17 bases lay outside the gene matches. Germline values: CDR1 DFQATT, CDR2 SNEGSKA (reference sequence). This CDR3 is 18 amino acids long. CDR3 sequence (DNA): TGCAGTGCTAGAGGTAAACCAGCGGCTAGCGGGAGGGTCAATACCCAGTACTTC. Its protein product is CSARGKPAASGRVNTQYF.

This clonotype has a count of ten or more. J is TRBJ2-7 and V is TRBV13; 9 positions match TRBD2. V shed 1 base and J 3 bases; nucleotides not matched to a gene: 7. Germline assignment: CDR1 PRHDT and CDR2 FYEKMQ (reference sequence). The CDR3 loop spans 16 amino acids. The CDR3 coding sequence is TGTGCCAGCAGCTTAGCCGGTAGCGGGGGAGTCTACGAGCAGTACTTC. Protein product: CASSLAGSGGVYEQYF.

This clonotype has ten or more counts. This chain links TRBV7-9 with TRBJ1-1; D is uncertain. The V gene's germline CDR1 is SEHNR and CDR2 FQNEAQ (reference sequence). The CDR3 length is 15 residues. The V and J ends lost 1 base and 1 base respectively, with 10 bases between them. Written as DNA, the CDR3 is TGTGCCAGCAGCTTAGGGTCCGTTGGGAACACTGAAGCTTTCTTT. Translating gives CASSLGSVGNTEAFF. Full variable domain (remainder filled in from reference TRBV7-9 and TRBJ1-1): DTGVSQNPRHKITKRGQNVTFRCDPISEHNRLYWYRQTLGQGPEFLTYFQNEAQLEKSRLLSDRFSAERPKGSFSTLEIQRTEQGDSAMYLCASSLGSVGNTEAFFGQGTRLTVV.

This clonotype was counted ten times or more. The chain carries TRBV3-1 and TRBJ2-2, with D maybe TRBD1 (6 bases). The CDR3 loop spans 15 amino acids. V was shortened by 5 bases and J by 1 base, with 11 bases between the two germline ends. Germline values: CDR1 LGHDT, CDR2 YNNKEL (reference sequence). CDR3 nucleotides: TGTGCCAGCAGCTACAGGGCTATGAACACCGGGGAGCTGTTTTTT. It is translated as CASSYRAMNTGELFF.

This clonotype was observed a handful of times. The chain joins TRBV29-1 to TRBJ1-5; 7 positions match TRBD1. CDR1 is SQVTM and CDR2 is ANQGSEA in the germline V gene. Trimming cost V 6 bases and J 4 bases; bases outside gene matches: 6. The CDR3 has 13 amino acids. This CDR3 is CSVGRDRNQPQHF. CDR3 DNA: TGCAGCGTCGGACGGGACAGAAATCAGCCCCAGCATTTT.